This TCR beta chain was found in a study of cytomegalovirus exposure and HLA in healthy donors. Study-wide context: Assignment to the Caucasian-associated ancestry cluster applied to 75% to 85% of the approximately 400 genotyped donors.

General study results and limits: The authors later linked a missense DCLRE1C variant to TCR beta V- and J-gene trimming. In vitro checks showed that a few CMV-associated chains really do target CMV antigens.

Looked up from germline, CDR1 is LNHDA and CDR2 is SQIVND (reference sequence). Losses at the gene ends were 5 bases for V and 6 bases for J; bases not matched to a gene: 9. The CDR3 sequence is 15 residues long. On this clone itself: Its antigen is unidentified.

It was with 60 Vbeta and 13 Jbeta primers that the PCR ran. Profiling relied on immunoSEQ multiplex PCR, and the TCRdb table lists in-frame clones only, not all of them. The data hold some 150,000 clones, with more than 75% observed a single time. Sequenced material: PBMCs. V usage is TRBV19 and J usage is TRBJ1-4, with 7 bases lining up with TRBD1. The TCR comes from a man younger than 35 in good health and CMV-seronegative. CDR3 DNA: TGTGCCAGTAGTGGATACGGGACAGACGATGAAAAACTGTTTTTT. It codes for CASSGYGTDDEKLFF.